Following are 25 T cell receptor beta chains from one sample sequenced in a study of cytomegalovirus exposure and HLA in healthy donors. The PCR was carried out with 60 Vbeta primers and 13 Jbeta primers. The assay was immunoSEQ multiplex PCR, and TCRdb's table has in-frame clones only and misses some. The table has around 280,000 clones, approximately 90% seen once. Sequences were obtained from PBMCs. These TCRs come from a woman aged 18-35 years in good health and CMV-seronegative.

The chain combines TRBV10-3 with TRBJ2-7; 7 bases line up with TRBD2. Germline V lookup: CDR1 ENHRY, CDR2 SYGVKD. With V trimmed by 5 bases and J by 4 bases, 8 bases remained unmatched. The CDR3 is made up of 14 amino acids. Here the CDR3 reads CAISLRPGGYEQYF. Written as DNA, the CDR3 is TGTGCCATCAGTTTACGCCCGGGAGGATACGAGCAGTACTTC.

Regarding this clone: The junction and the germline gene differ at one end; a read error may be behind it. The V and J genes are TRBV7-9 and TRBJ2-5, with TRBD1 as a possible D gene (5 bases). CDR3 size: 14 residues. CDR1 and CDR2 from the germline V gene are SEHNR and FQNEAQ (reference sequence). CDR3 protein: CSSSLSGNWKTQYF. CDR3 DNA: TGTTCCAGCAGCTTATCAGGGAATTGGAAGACCCAGTACTTC.

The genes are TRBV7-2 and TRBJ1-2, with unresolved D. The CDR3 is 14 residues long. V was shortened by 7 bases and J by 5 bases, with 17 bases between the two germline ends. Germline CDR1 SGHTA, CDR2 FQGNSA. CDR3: CASIPQVGPYGYTF. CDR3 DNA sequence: TGTGCCAGCATCCCCCAGGTGGGCCCATATGGCTACACCTTC.

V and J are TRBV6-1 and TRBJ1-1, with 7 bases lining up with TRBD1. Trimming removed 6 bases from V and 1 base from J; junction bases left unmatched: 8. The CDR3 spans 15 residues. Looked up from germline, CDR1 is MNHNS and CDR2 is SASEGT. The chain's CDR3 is CASSPRGQTNTEAFF. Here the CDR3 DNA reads TGTGCCAGCAGCCCTAGGGGACAGACGAACACTGAAGCTTTCTTT.

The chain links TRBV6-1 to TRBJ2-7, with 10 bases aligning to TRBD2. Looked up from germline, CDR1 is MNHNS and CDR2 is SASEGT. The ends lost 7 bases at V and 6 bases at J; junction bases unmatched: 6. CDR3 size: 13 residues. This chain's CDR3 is CASKLAGGVEQYF. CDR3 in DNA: TGTGCCAGCAAGTTAGCGGGGGGTGTCGAGCAGTACTTC.

CDR3 residues: CASSLSGGKGYGYTF. For the CDR3, the DNA is TGTGCCAGCAGCTTATCAGGGGGAAAAGGCTATGGCTACACCTTC. The chain uses TRBV11-2 and TRBJ1-2, with 7 bases fitting TRBD1. Trimming at V came to 2 bases and at J to 4 bases, leaving 7 bases not matched to a gene. This CDR3 has 15 residues. Germline lookup yields CDR1 SGHAT and CDR2 FQNNGV.

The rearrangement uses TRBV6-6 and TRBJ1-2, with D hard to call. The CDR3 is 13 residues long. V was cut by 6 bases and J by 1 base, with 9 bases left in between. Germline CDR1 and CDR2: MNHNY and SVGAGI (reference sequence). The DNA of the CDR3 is TGTGCCAGCAGAACGACTATTAACTATGGCTACACCTTC. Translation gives CASRTTINYGYTF.

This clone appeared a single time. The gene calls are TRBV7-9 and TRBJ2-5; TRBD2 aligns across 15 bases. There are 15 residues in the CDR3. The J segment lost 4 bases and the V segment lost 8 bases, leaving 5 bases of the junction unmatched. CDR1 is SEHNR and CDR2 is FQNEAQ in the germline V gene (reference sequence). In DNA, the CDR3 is TGTGCCAGCTGGACTAGCGGGGGGGTCTCAGAGACCCAGTACTTC. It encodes CASWTSGGVSETQYF. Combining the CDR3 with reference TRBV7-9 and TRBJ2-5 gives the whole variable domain DTGVSQNPRHKITKRGQNVTFRCDPISEHNRLYWYRQTLGQGPEFLTYFQNEAQLEKSRLLSDRFSAERPKGSFSTLEIQRTEQGDSAMYLCASWTSGGVSETQYFGPGTRLLVL.

CDR3 in DNA: TGTGCCAGCAGCTTGGGTGACAGGGGGGCTGGAAACACCATATATTTT. As protein: CASSLGDRGAGNTIYF. The chain is built from TRBV5-4 and TRBJ1-3; 9 bases agree with TRBD1. The CDR3 runs 16 residues. CDR1 is SGHNT, CDR2 YYREEE, per germline (reference sequence). Trimming cost V 0 bases and J 2 bases; bases outside gene matches: 3. The full variable domain, completed using reference TRBV5-4 and TRBJ1-3, is ETGVTQSPTHLIKTRGQQVTLRCSSQSGHNTVSWYQQALGQGPQFIFQYYREEENGRGNFPPRFSGLQFPNYSSELNVNALELDDSALYLCASSLGDRGAGNTIYFGEGSWLTVV.

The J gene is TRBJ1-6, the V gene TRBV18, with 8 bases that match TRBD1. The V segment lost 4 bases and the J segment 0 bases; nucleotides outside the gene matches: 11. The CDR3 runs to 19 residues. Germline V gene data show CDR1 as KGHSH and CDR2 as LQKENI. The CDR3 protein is CASSHDTTGGSSYNSPLHF. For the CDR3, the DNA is TGTGCCAGCTCACACGATACTACAGGGGGGAGCTCCTATAATTCACCCCTCCACTTT.

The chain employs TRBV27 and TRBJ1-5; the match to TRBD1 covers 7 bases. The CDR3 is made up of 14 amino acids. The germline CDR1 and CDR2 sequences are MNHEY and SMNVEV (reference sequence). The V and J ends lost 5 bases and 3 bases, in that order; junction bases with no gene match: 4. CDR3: CASSKGQPNQPQHF. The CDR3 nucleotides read TGTGCCAGCAGTAAGGGACAGCCCAATCAGCCCCAGCATTTT.

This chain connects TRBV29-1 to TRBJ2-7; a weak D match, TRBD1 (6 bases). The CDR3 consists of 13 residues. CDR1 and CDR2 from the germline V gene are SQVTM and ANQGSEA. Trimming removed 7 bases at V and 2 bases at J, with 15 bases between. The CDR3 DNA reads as TGCAGCGGATTCACAGGGCCACCCTACGAGCAGTACTTC. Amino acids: CSGFTGPPYEQYF.

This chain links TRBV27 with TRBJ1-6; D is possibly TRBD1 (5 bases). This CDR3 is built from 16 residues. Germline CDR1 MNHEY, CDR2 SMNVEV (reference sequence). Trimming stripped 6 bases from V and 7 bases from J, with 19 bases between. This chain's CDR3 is CASREWGGKTNSPLHF. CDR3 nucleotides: TGTGCCAGCAGGGAATGGGGGGGTAAGACGAATTCACCCCTCCACTTT.

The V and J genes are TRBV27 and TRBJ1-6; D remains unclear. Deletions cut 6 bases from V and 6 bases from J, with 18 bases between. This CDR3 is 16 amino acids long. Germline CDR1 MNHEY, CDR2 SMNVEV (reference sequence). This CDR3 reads CASRLEGLSGNSPLHF. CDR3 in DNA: TGTGCCAGCAGGCTGGAGGGCCTGAGTGGTAATTCACCCCTCCACTTT.

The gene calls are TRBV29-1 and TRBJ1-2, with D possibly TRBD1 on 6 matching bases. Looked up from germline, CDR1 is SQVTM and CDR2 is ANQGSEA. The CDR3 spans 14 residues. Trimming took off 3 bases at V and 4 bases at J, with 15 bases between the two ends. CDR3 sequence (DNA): TGCAGCGTTGAGAGATCGGGACACAGCTATGGCTACACCTTC. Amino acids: CSVERSGHSYGYTF.

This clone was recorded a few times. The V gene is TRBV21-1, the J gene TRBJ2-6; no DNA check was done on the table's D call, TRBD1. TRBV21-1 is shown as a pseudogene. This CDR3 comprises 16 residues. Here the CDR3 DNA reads TGTGCCAGCAACCCGGGACAGCCCTCTGGGGCCAACGTCCTGACTTTC. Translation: CASNPGQPSGANVLTF.

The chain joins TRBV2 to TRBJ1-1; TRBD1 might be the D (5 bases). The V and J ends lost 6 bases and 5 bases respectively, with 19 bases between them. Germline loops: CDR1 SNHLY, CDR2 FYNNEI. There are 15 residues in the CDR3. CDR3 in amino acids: CASRDQGFKGTEAFF. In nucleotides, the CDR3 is TGTGCCAGCAGAGATCAGGGTTTCAAAGGAACTGAAGCTTTCTTT.

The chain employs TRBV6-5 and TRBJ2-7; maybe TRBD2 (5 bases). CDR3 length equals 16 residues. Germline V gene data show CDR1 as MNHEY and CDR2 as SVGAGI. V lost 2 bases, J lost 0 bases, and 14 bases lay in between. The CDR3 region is CASSYMGQSGSYEQYF. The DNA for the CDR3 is TGTGCCAGCAGTTACATGGGCCAGAGCGGCTCCTACGAGCAGTACTTC.

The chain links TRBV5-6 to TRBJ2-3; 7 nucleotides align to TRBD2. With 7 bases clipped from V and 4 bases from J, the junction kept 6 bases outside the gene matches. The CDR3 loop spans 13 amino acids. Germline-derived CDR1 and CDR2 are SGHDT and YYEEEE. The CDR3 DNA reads TGTGCCAGCGCCTCGGGGGGAGCAGATACGCAGTATTTT. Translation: CASASGGADTQYF.

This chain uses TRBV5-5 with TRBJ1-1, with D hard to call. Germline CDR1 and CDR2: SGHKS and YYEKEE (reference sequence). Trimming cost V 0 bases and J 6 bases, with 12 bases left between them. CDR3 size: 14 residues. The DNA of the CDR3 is TGTGCCAGCAGCTTGGAATGGTTGAGGGCTGAAGCTTTCTTT. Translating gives CASSLEWLRAEAFF.

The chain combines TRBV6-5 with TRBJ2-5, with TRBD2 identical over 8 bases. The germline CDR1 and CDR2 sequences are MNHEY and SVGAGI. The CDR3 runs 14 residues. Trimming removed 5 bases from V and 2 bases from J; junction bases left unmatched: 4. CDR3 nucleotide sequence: TGTGCCAGCAGTCCCGGCGGGGGGCAAGAGACCCAGTACTTC. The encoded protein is CASSPGGGQETQYF.

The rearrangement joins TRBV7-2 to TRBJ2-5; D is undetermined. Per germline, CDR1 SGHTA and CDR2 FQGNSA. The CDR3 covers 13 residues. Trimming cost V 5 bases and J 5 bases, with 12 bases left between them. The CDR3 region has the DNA TGTGCCAGCAGCCCAAGTTTCGGGGAGACCCAGTACTTC. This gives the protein CASSPSFGETQYF. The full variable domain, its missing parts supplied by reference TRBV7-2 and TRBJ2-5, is GAGVSQSPSNKVTEKGKDVELRCDPISGHTALYWYRQSLGQGLEFLIYFQGNSAPDKSGLPSDRFSAERTGGSVSTLTIQRTQQEDSAVYLCASSPSFGETQYFGPGTRLLVL.

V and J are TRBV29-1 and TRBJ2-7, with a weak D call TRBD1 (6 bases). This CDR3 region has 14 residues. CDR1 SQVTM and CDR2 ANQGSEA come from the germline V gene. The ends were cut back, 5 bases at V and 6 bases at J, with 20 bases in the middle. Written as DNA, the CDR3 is TGCAGCGTTACTCCTCGCGACAGGCCTTTCGAGCAGTACTTC. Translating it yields CSVTPRDRPFEQYF.

CDR3 DNA sequence: TGTGCCAGCAGCTTCAGCGGGGGAGATACGCAGTATTTT. It yields the protein CASSFSGGDTQYF. The chain couples TRBV11-2 to TRBJ2-3; 8 positions agree with TRBD2. Germline V gene sequence: CDR1 SGHAT, CDR2 FQNNGV. Trimming removed 3 bases from V and 5 bases from J; junction bases left unmatched: 1. This CDR3 is 13 amino acids long.

CDR3 protein: CASSGDRGDQYF. CDR3 nucleotides: TGTGCCAGCAGTGGGGACAGGGGAGACCAGTACTTC. V and J are TRBV2 and TRBJ2-5, with TRBD1 identical over 10 bases. The ends lost 4 bases at V and 10 bases at J; junction bases unmatched: 3. Germline CDR1 and CDR2: SNHLY and FYNNEI. The CDR3 loop spans 12 amino acids.